This T cell receptor beta chain is drawn from a study of shared clonotypes between healthy human individuals. General study results and limits: Memory subsets had estimated richness that was generally smaller than that of naive subsets.

The assay was carried out at the deep level. Profiling relied on immunoSEQ multiplex PCR, and the TCRdb table lists in-frame clones only, not all of them. The sample gives some 1 million clones, about 70% of which show up once; over 1.3% is in the top ten. Concerning this clone: Its matching antigen is unknown.

CD4+ cells yielded CD45RA+ naive and CD45RA-negative memory subsets. CDR1 and CDR2 from the germline V gene are SGHTA and FQGNSA. The CDR3 runs to 13 residues. The V gene is TRBV7-2, the J gene TRBJ2-5; D call uncertain. The end of the DNA fits TRBJ2-7 better, so the J call may be wrong. This receptor was identified in a man aged 18 to 30 in good health. Sequencing was done on a sample of memory CD4+ T cells sorted from blood. The subset denotes: CD45RA-negative fraction. CDR3 sequence (DNA): TGTGCCAGCAGCATGAGCCTGACCTACGAGCAGTACTTC. This sequence encodes CASSMSLTYEQYF.